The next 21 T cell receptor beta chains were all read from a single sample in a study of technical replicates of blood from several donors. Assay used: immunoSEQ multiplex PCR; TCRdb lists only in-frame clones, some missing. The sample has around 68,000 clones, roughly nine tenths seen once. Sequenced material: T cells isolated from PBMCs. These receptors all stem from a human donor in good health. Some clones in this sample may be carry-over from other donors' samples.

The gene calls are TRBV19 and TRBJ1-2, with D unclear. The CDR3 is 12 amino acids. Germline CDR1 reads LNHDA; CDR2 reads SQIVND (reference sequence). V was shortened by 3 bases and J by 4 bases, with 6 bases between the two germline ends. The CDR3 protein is CASSMFGYGYTF. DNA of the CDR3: TGTGCCAGTAGTATGTTCGGCTATGGCTACACCTTC.

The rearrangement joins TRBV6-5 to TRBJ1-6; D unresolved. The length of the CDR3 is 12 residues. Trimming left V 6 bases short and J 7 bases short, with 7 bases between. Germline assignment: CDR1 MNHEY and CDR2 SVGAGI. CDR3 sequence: CASSIGNSPLHF. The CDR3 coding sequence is TGTGCCAGCAGCATCGGGAATTCACCCCTCCACTTT.

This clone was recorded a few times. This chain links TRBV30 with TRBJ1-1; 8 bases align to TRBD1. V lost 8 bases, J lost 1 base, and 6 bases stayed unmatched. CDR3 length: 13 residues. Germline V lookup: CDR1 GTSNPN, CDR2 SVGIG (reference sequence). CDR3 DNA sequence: TGTGCCGGGGACAGGTATGGGAACACTGAAGCTTTCTTT. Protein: CAGDRYGNTEAFF.

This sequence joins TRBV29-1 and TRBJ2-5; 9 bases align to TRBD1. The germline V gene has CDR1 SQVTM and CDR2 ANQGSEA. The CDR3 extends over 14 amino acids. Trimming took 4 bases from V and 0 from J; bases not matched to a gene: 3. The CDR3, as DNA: TGCAGCGTTGTAAGGGACAGGGACCAAGAGACCCAGTACTTC. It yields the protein CSVVRDRDQETQYF.

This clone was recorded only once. The CDR3 nucleotides read TGTGCCAGCAGTCAGCCGGGACTAGGTGCCTACGAGCAGTACTTC. Its translation: CASSQPGLGAYEQYF. This chain joins TRBV6-5 and TRBJ2-7; 8 nucleotides line up with TRBD2. The CDR3 contains 15 residues. V was pared by 5 bases and J by 2 bases, with 8 bases of the junction left unmatched. Germline values: CDR1 MNHEY, CDR2 SVGAGI.

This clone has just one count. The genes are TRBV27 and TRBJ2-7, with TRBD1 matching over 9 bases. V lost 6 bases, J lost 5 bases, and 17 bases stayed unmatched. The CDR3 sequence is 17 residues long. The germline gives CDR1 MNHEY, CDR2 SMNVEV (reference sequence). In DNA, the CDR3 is TGTGCCAGCAGGGCTTTAAGGTCCGGGACAGGGTTACACGAGCAGTACTTC. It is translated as CASRALRSGTGLHEQYF.

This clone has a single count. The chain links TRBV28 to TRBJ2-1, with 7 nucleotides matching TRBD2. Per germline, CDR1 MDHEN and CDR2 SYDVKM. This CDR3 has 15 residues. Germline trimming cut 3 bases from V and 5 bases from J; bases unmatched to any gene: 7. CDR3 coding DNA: TGTGCCAGCAGTTTCCACGGGACTACCCACAATGAGCAGTTCTTC. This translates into CASSFHGTTHNEQFF.

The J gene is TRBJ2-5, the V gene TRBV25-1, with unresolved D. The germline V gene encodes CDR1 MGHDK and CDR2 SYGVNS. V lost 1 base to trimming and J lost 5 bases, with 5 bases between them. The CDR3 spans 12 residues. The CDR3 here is CASSEFAETQYF. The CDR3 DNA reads TGTGCCAGCAGTGAATTTGCGGAGACCCAGTACTTC.

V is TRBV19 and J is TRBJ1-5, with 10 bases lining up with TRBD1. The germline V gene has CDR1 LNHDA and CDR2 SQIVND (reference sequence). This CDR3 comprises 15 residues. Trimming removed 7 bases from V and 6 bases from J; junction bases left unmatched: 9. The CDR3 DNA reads TGTGCCAGTACTCCAGAGACAGGGGGCTTTCAGCCCCAGCATTTT. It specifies CASTPETGGFQPQHF.

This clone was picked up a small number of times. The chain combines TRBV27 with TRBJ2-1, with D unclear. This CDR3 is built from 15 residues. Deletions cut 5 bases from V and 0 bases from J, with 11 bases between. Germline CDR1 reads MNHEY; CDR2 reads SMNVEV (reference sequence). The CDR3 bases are TGTGCCAGCAGTCCCCAGTTCAGCTCCTACAATGAGCAGTTCTTC. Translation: CASSPQFSSYNEQFF.

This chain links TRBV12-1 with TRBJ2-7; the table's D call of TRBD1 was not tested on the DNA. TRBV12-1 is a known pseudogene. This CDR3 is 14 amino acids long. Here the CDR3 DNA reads TGTGCCAGCCCTTCGAGGACAGGGTTTTACGAGCAGTACTTC. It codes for CASPSRTGFYEQYF.

The CDR3 sequence: CASKLAGGPGGELFF. The DNA for the CDR3 is TGTGCCAGCAAACTAGCGGGAGGGCCGGGCGGGGAGCTGTTTTTT. V and J are TRBV9 and TRBJ2-2; TRBD2 aligns across 13 bases. Losses at the gene ends were 6 bases for V and 7 bases for J; bases not matched to a gene: 6. CDR1 is SGDLS, CDR2 YYNGEE, per germline. The CDR3 consists of 15 residues.

CDR3 DNA: TGTGCCAGCAGCTTAGTTCGACAGGGTGGTGGCTACACCTTC. Translation: CASSLVRQGGGYTF. The chain combines TRBV7-8 with TRBJ1-2; 7 bases match TRBD1. The CDR3 extends over 14 amino acids. CDR1 is SGHVS and CDR2 is FQNEAQ in the germline V gene. V lost 1 base to trimming and J lost 7 bases; unmatched junction nucleotides: 6.

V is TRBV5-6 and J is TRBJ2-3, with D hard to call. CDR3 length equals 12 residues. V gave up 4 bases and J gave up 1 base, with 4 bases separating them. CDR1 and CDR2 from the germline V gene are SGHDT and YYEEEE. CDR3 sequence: CASSTGTDTQYF. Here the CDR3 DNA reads TGTGCCAGCAGCACGGGCACAGATACGCAGTATTTT.

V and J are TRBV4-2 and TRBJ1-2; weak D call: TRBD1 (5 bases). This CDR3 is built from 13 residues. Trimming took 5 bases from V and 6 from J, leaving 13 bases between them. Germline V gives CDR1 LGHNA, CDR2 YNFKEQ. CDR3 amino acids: CASSTGGYDGYTF. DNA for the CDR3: TGTGCCAGCAGCACCGGGGGGTACGATGGCTACACCTTC.

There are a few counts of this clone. The CDR3 sequence: CASSQDEGGYGYTF. The CDR3 DNA reads TGCGCCAGCAGCCAAGATGAAGGAGGCTATGGCTACACCTTC. The V gene is TRBV4-1, the J gene TRBJ1-2; D unresolved. Trimming took off 0 bases at V and 4 bases at J, with 9 bases between the two ends. CDR1 and CDR2 (germline): MGHRA, YSYEKL. The CDR3 length is 14 residues.

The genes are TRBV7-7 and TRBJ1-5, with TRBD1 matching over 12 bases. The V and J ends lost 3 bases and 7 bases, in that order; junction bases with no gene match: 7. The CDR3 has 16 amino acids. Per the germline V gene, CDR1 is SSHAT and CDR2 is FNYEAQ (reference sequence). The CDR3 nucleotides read TGTGCCAGCAGCTTGCCGGGACAGGGGGCTGGGCAGCCCCAGCATTTT. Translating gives CASSLPGQGAGQPQHF.

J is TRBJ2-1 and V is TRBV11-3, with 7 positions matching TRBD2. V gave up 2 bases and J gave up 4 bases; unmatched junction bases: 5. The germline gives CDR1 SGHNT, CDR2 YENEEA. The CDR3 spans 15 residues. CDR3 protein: CASSLSSGTYNEQFF. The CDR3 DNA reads TGTGCCAGCAGCTTATCTAGCGGAACTTACAATGAGCAGTTCTTC.

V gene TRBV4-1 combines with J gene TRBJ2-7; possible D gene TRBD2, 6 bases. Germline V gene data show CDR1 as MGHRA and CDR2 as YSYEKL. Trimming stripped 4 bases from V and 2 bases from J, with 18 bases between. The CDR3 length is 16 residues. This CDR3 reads CASSRLVGSRAYEQYF. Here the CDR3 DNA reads TGCGCCAGCAGCCGACTAGTGGGGTCAAGGGCCTACGAGCAGTACTTC.

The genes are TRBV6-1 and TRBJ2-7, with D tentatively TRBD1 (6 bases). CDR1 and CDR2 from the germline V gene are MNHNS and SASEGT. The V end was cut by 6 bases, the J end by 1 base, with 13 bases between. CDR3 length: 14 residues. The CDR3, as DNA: TGTGCCAGCAGAGACTCCAGGGGTTCCTACGAGCAGTACTTC. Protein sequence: CASRDSRGSYEQYF.

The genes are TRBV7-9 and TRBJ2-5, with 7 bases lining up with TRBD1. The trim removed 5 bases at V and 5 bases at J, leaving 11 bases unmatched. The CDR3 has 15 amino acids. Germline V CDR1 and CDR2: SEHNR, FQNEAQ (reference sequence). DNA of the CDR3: TGTGCCAGCAGCCCTCGGGACAGCCCAAGGGAGACCCAGTACTTC. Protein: CASSPRDSPRETQYF.